The entry that follows covers one TCR beta chain sequence. Its specificity is not known. These data belong to a study of shared clonotypes between healthy human individuals. Study as a whole: Donors had three CD4 naive, three CD4 memory, two CD8 naive and one CD8 memory plate apiece.

The V and J ends lost 4 bases and 7 bases respectively, with 13 bases between them. The CDR3 length is 12 residues. CDR1 and CDR2 (germline): SQVTM, ANQGSEA. Only in-frame clones appear in the TCRdb table, and some are missing; sequencing was by immunoSEQ multiplex PCR. The sample lists roughly 660,000 clones, less than 95% seen once, with about 33% in the top ten. Points from the study as a whole: Naive CD4 clonotypes were shared across a few donors at about 5%. When compared with the clonotypes that were shared by all four sorted-subset donors, the non-shared clonotypes turned out to have lower generation probabilities. In general, naive subsets displayed greater estimated richness than memory subsets did.

The chain couples TRBV29-1 to TRBJ2-5; D gene unclear. The sequencing sample was made of memory CD8+ T cells from PBMCs. Indicated subset: CD45RO+ cells pooled with CCR7-negative TemRA cells. This TCR came from a man aged 18 to 29 in good health. Some clones in this sample may be carry-over from other donors' samples. The CDR3 here is CSVGPAPRTQYF. The CDR3 DNA reads as TGCAGCGTTGGACCGGCCCCTAGGACCCAGTACTTC.